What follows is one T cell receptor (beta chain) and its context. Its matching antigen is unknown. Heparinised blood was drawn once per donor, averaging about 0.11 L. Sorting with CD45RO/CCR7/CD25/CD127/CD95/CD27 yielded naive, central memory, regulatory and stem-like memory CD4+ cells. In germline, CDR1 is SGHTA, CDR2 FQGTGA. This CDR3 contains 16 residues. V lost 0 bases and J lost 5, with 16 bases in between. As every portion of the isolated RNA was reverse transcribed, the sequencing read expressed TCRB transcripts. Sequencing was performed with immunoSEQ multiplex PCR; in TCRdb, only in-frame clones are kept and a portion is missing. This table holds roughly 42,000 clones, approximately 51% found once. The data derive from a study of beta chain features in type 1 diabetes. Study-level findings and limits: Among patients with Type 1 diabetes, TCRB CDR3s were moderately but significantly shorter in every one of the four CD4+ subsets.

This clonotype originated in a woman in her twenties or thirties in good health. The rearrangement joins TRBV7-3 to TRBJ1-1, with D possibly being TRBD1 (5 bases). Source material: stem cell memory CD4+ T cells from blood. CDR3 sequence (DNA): TGTGCCAGCAGCTTAACGTCGCCCCTCGGGGGGACTGAAGCTTTCTTT. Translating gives CASSLTSPLGGTEAFF.